The sequence of this T cell receptor (beta chain) was determined in a study of graft-versus-host responses after intestinal transplantation. Study-wide background: All recipients got anti-thymocyte globulin induction, then tacrolimus and steroids for approximately 3 years.

Sequenced by immunoSEQ multiplex PCR; TCRdb stores in-frame clones only, minus some. The data hold tens of thousands of clones, with 80% to 90% observed a single time. Turning to this clone: The target antigen is unknown.

The study, taken as a whole, reports: Levels of circulating GvH clones at their peak were associated with early post-transplant HvG declines. Within allografts, high graft-versus-host to host-versus-graft clonal ratios were seen among patients with graft-donor T cell macrochimerism. The recipient marrow held GvH clones, and some of them showed up first in ileum or blood.

The sequenced sample was unstimulated CD8+ T cells sorted from spleen or lymph node cells, obtained before transplant. This sequence was found in a human donor who was the organ donor for an intestinal transplant.

CDR3 bases: TGTGCCAGTACCGACGGACTCGAAGAGACCCAGTACTTC. Its protein is CASTDGLEETQYF. The rearrangement uses TRBV19 and TRBJ2-5, with a weak D call TRBD2 (5 bases). Germline V gene data show CDR1 as LNHDA and CDR2 as SQIVND (reference sequence). This CDR3 contains 13 residues. V shed 7 bases and J shed 3 bases, with 12 bases lying between them.